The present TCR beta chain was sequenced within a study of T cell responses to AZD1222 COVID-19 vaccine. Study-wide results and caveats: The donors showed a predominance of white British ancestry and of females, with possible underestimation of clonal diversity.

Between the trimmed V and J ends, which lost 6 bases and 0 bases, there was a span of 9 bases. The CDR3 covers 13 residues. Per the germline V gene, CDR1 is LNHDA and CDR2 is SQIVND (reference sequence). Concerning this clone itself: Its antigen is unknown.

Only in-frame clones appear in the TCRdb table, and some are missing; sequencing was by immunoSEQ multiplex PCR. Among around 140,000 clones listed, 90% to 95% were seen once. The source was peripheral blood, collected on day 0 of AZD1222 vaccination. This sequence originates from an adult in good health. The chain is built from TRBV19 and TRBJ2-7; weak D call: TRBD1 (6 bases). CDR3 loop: CASRQGFSYEQYF. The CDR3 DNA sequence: TGTGCCAGTAGACAGGGTTTCTCCTACGAGCAGTACTTC.